The rows below give T cell receptor beta chains drawn from one sample of a study of identical twins. TCRdb used MiXCR to reprocess the 5' RACE reads, holding one entry per CDR3 protein. The sample yields some 1,600,000 distinct CDR3 sequences, less than 35% seen once. Sequenced input: cord blood. The receptors come from a newborn girl in good health. CDR3s include the opening cysteine and the closing phenylalanine or tryptophan. A D gene is named only where the DNA matches it firmly. Only some rows state a clone size, as once, few, many or a class for expanded clones.

-,TRBJ2-3,TRBV14,TRBD2,CASSRTSAATDTQYF,TGTGCCAGCAGCCGCACTAGCGCGGCGACAGATACGCAGTATTTT
-,TRBJ2-1,TRBV28,-,CASRFRGSYNEQFF,TGTGCCAGCAGGTTCCGGGGTTCCTACAATGAGCAGTTCTTC
many,TRBJ2-3,TRBV3-1,-,CASSQFVGGIDTQYF,TGTGCCAGCAGCCAATTCGTGGGAGGCATAGATACGCAGTATTTT
few,TRBJ1-6,TRBV20-1,TRBD1,CSAKGQSITPFSSYNSPLHF,TGCAGTGCTAAGGGACAGTCAATTACTCCTTTCAGCTCCTATAATTCACCCCTCCACTTT
-,TRBJ2-6,TRBV5-1,-,CASSLGVRFSGANVLTF,TGCGCCAGCAGCTTGGGTGTCAGATTCTCTGGGGCCAACGTCCTGACTTTC
-,TRBJ2-7,TRBV20-1,TRBD2,CSARTSGIPSYEQYF,TGCAGTGCTAGGACTAGCGGGATCCCCTCCTACGAGCAGTACTTC
-,TRBJ2-1,TRBV25-1,-,CASSGLRDEQFF,TGTGCCAGCAGTGGCCTCCGGGATGAGCAGTTCTTC
-,TRBJ1-4,TRBV14,TRBD1,CASSQGQGLSTNEKLFF,TGTGCCAGCAGCCAAGGACAGGGACTTTCAACTAATGAAAAACTGTTTTTT
-,TRBJ2-1,TRBV28,-,CASGGQNEQFF,TGTGCCAGCGGTGGACAAAATGAGCAGTTCTTC
-,TRBJ2-7,TRBV27,-,CASSLSPNRHEQYF,TGTGCCAGCAGTTTATCCCCCAATCGTCACGAGCAGTACTTC
-,TRBJ1-6,TRBV27,-,CASSFLPGGALHF,TGTGCCAGCAGTTTTCTCCCGGGGGGGGCCCTCCACTTT
-,TRBJ2-5,TRBV20-1,-,CSACVSPSRTETQYF,TGCAGTGCTTGCGTAAGCCCAAGCCGGACGGAGACCCAGTACTTC
-,TRBJ2-2,TRBV14,-,CASSQSGFRAGELFF,TGTGCCAGCAGCCAATCGGGATTCCGGGCCGGGGAGCTGTTTTTT
-,TRBJ2-6,TRBV6-1,-,CASSVDRANVLTF,TGTGCCAGCAGTGTGGATCGGGCCAACGTCCTGACTTTC
-,TRBJ1-2,TRBV7-2,-,CASSLALGPNYGYTF,TGTGCCAGCAGCTTAGCGTTAGGACCTAACTATGGCTACACCTTC
-,TRBJ2-1,TRBV20-1,TRBD2,CSARPRRLAGVHNEQFF,TGCAGTGCTAGACCGCGGAGACTAGCGGGGGTACACAATGAGCAGTTCTTC
-,TRBJ1-4,TRBV29-1,-,CSVFSGVNEKLFF,TGCAGCGTTTTTTCCGGGGTTAATGAAAAACTGTTTTTT
few,TRBJ1-5,TRBV27,-,CASSLRGKNQPQHF,TGTGCCAGCAGTTTACGGGGAAAGAATCAGCCCCAGCATTTT
-,TRBJ2-1,TRBV15,TRBD2,CATSGGTSGRAREQFF,TGTGCCACCAGCGGGGGGACTAGCGGGAGGGCTAGGGAGCAGTTCTTC
few,TRBJ2-3,TRBV20-1,-,CSAPITGYTDTQYF,TGCAGTGCTCCTATCACGGGGTACACAGATACGCAGTATTTT
-,TRBJ2-7,TRBV7-2,TRBD2,CASSHSGVGFYEQYF,TGTGCCAGCAGCCATAGCGGGGTCGGCTTCTACGAGCAGTACTTC
few,TRBJ2-4,TRBV12-3/TRBV12-4,-,CAVGDTAKNIQYF,TGTGCCGTGGGGGACACCGCCAAAAACATTCAGTACTTC
-,TRBJ1-1,TRBV6-1,-,CASSGHYMNTEAFF,TGTGCCAGCAGTGGACATTACATGAACACTGAAGCTTTCTTT
few,TRBJ1-4,TRBV12-3/TRBV12-4,-,CASSPGRIEKLFF,TGTGCCAGCAGTCCAGGACGGATTGAAAAACTGTTTTTT
few,TRBJ2-4,TRBV3-1,-,CASSHHRLQAKNIQYF,TGTGCCAGCAGCCATCACAGGCTCCAAGCCAAAAACATTCAGTACTTC
-,TRBJ2-1,TRBV27,-,CASSPSCGSYNEQFF,TGTGCCAGCAGTCCCTCTTGTGGCTCCTACAATGAGCAGTTCTTC
few,TRBJ2-7,TRBV27,TRBD1,CASSLWQGASYEQYF,TGTGCCAGCAGTTTATGGCAGGGGGCAAGCTACGAGCAGTACTTC
many,TRBJ2-5,TRBV3-1,-,CASSQLANPETQYF,TGTGCCAGCAGCCAACTAGCAAACCCGGAGACCCAGTACTTC
-,TRBJ1-1,TRBV2,-,CASREGYEAFF,TGTGCCAGCAGGGAAGGCTATGAAGCTTTCTTT
many,TRBJ2-1,TRBV7-2,TRBD2,CASSLTSGLYNEQFF,TGTGCCAGCAGCTTAACTAGCGGACTTTACAATGAGCAGTTCTTC
-,TRBJ1-5,TRBV6-2/TRBV6-3,-,CASSYSFTGSNQPQNF,TGTGCCAGCAGTTACTCCTTCACAGGGAGCAATCAGCCCCAGAATTTT
few,TRBJ2-6,TRBV5-1,-,CASSRYSQGAGANVLTF,TGCGCCAGCAGCCGCTACTCACAGGGCGCTGGGGCCAACGTCCTGACTTTC
few,TRBJ1-2,TRBV12-3/TRBV12-4,TRBD1,CASSPDRSAGYTF,TGTGCCAGCAGTCCGGACAGGAGCGCTGGCTACACCTTC
-,TRBJ1-1,TRBV7-9,TRBD1,CASSHNRGEGAFF,TGTGCCAGCAGCCACAACAGGGGGGAAGGAGCTTTCTTT
-,TRBJ2-1,TRBV2,TRBD2,CASRYPSGEKFF,TGTGCCAGCAGGTACCCGAGCGGGGAAAAGTTCTTC
-,TRBJ2-7,TRBV7-9,-,CASSLIQPYEQYF,TGTGCCAGCAGCCTGATCCAACCCTACGAGCAGTACTTC
-,TRBJ2-2,TRBV20-1,TRBD2,CSAAGTSGLGGELFF,TGCAGTGCTGCCGGGACTAGCGGCCTCGGGGGGGAGCTGTTTTTT
-,TRBJ2-7,TRBV2,-,CASRDTGSHYEQYF,TGTGCCAGCAGGGACACGGGGTCACACTACGAGCAGTACTTC
few,TRBJ2-7,TRBV29-1,-,CSVGDTDEQYF,TGCAGCGTTGGAGACACGGACGAGCAGTACTTC
-,TRBJ1-2,TRBV3-1,-,CANSQSGGDGYTF,TGTGCCAACAGCCAATCGGGGGGCGATGGCTACACCTTC
-,TRBJ1-1,TRBV9,-,CASSVRPGNTEAFF,TGTGCCAGCAGCGTGAGACCGGGGAACACTGAAGCTTTCTTT
few,TRBJ2-1,TRBV28,-,CASSPYLFRAQHSYNEQFF,TGTGCCAGCAGTCCTTACCTCTTCCGAGCCCAGCACTCCTACAATGAGCAGTTCTTC
few,TRBJ1-4,TRBV4-1,-,CASSQVLFGPNEKLFF,TGCGCCAGCAGCCAAGTCCTATTCGGACCTAATGAAAAACTGTTTTTT
few,TRBJ2-4,TRBV12-3/TRBV12-4,TRBD2,CASSPPYTSGRTKNIQYF,TGTGCCAGCAGTCCTCCCTACACTAGCGGGAGGACCAAAAACATTCAGTACTTC
few,TRBJ2-5,TRBV20-1,-,CSAARDLANEQYF,TGCAGTGCCGCCCGGGACTTAGCCAATGAGCAGTACTTC
-,TRBJ2-7,TRBV15,TRBD1,CATSRVSLGRDRGREQYF,TGTGCCACCAGCAGAGTATCCCTTGGTCGGGACAGGGGACGCGAGCAGTACTTC
-,TRBJ2-1,TRBV10-3,TRBD2,CAISGTSGVPNEQFF,TGTGCCATCAGTGGAACTAGCGGGGTCCCCAATGAGCAGTTCTTC